The clone carrying this T cell receptor beta chain was detected only a few times. The antigen is unknown. The data derive from a study of T-cell memory formation after mild COVID-19. Study at large: Largely, the TCR clusters proved donor specific. Findings of the study overall: That cross-reactive memory joined was suggested by some responding clones appearing in pre-infection memory.

V shed 5 bases and J shed 2 bases, with 13 bases lying between them. This CDR3 is built from 14 residues. Germline lookup yields CDR1 SGHKS and CDR2 YYEKEE (reference sequence). Sample barcodes and UMIs were carried by the TCR alpha and TCR beta cDNA libraries that 5'RACE generated with constant-segment primers. TCRdb reprocessed the 5' RACE reads with MiXCR, giving one entry per CDR3 protein. Among about 190,000 distinct CDR3 sequences listed, about a fifth were seen once. This receptor was obtained from an adult woman who had mild COVID-19 (a few samples of this study predate the infection). Cell type and time point are not known. The chain combines TRBV5-5 with TRBJ1-2, with D unclear. The sequenced sample was PBMCs or a T cell subset sorted from them (not recorded which). CDR3 DNA: TGTGCCAGCAGGGACGCGACGGCGAACTATGGCTACACCTTC. Amino acids: CASRDATANYGYTF.